The source of this T cell receptor (beta chain) is a study of CD8 T cells in ankylosing spondylitis. Whole-study results and caveats: Among TCR beta sequences, a motif of roughly 8 highly homologous variants appeared characteristic of ankylosing spondylitis blood.

Turning to this clonotype: Its antigen remains unknown.

The ends were cut back, 3 bases at V and 5 bases at J, with 14 bases in the middle. CDR3 length: 14 residues. TCRdb processed the 5' RACE reads anew with MiXCR; each CDR3 protein has one entry. Of 220,000 or so distinct CDR3 sequences detected, around 16% appear once; the ten largest clones hold under 45%. Sample: blood, either unsorted or a sorted T cell fraction (not recorded which). The receptor's source is a male donor with ankylosing spondylitis. The J gene is TRBJ2-7, the V gene TRBV12-3 or TRBV12-4; the D call may be TRBD1 or TRBD2 (5 bases each). CDR3 loop: CASSFGAINNEQYF. CDR3 DNA sequence: TGTGCCAGCAGTTTCGGGGCGATTAACAACGAGCAGTACTTC.